The clone carrying this T cell receptor (beta chain) was seen a handful of times. The data stem from a study of T-cell reconstitution after alpha-beta-depleted transplantation in children. Molecular barcoding with unique molecular identifiers was used for the TCRbeta library. Via MiXCR, TCRdb re-called the PCR reads, giving one row per CDR3 protein. The top ten clones hold around 30% of a sample with around 420,000 distinct CDR3 sequences, around 15% of them seen once. V was trimmed by 4 bases and J by 6 bases, leaving 17 bases between them. The germline V gene has CDR1 SGHTA and CDR2 FQGNSA. CDR3 length equals 15 residues.

This receptor was identified in a boy in the first two years of life who had a stem cell transplant for Wiskott-Aldrich syndrome, so the T cells may come from the graft donor. The source material was PBMCs, mostly from graft donor cells, sampled 360 days after TCRalphabeta/CD19-depleted stem cell transplant. V is TRBV7-2 and J is TRBJ2-3; a possible D gene is TRBD1 (6 bases). CDR3 in amino acids: CASSSYGTQRDTQYF. The CDR3 DNA reads TGTGCCAGCAGCTCTTACGGGACACAGAGGGATACGCAGTATTTT.